Presented here are 10 T cell receptor beta chains from one specimen sequenced in a study of shared clonotypes between healthy human individuals. Generated by immunoSEQ multiplex PCR, the TCRdb table keeps only in-frame clones and is missing some. The table lists some 500,000 clones, around 95% of them singletons. The source material was naive CD4+ T cells sorted from blood. Subset in this sample: CD45RA+ positively selected. These receptors all come from a woman in her twenties or thirties in good health.

The V call is TRBV10-3, the J call TRBJ2-4; possibly TRBD1 for D (5 bases). Trimming stripped 6 bases from V and 3 bases from J, with 9 bases between. Germline-derived CDR1 and CDR2 are ENHRY and SYGVKD. The length of the CDR3 is 13 residues. The DNA of the CDR3 is TGTGCCATCAGGGGGCTGGACAAAAACATTCAGTACTTC. Translating it yields CAIRGLDKNIQYF.

The chain has TRBV5-1 and TRBJ1-4; TRBD1 is a possible D gene (5 bases). The length of the CDR3 is 15 residues. The V gene's germline CDR1 is SGHRS and CDR2 YFSETQ. The V and J ends lost 3 bases and 3 bases respectively, with 12 bases between them. CDR3 loop: CASSSQGMPNEKLFF. As DNA, the CDR3 is TGCGCCAGCAGCTCCCAGGGTATGCCTAATGAAAAACTGTTTTTT. The whole variable domain, filled in from reference TRBV5-1 and TRBJ1-4, reads KAGVTQTPRYLIKTRGQQVTLSCSPISGHRSVSWYQQTPGQGLQFLFEYFSETQRNKGNFPGRFSGRQFSNSRSEMNVSTLELGDSALYLCASSSQGMPNEKLFFGSGTQLSVL.

The chain links TRBV28 to TRBJ2-7; 8 positions match TRBD2. The CDR3 contains 15 residues. Losses at the gene ends were 4 bases for V and 5 bases for J; bases not matched to a gene: 10. Germline CDR1 reads MDHEN; CDR2 reads SYDVKM. CDR3 nucleotide sequence: TGTGCCAGCAGTTGGGTTGTAGCGGGACGCAACGAGCAGTACTTC. Its protein product is CASSWVVAGRNEQYF.

The chain carries TRBV18 and TRBJ2-3; 12 bases map to TRBD1. The CDR3 totals 16 residues. V lost 4 bases to trimming and J lost 5 bases; unmatched junction nucleotides: 7. Germline-derived CDR1 and CDR2 are KGHSH and LQKENI. The CDR3 DNA is TGTGCCAGCTCACTTACCGGGACAGGGGGCAGAGATACGCAGTATTTT. This sequence encodes CASSLTGTGGRDTQYF. The full variable domain, with the rest looked up from reference TRBV18 and TRBJ2-3, is NAGVMQNPRHLVRRRGQEARLRCSPMKGHSHVYWYRQLPEEGLKFMVYLQKENIIDESGMPKERFSAEFPKEGPSILRIQQVVRGDSAAYFCASSLTGTGGRDTQYFGPGTRLTVL.

The chain links TRBV7-9 to TRBJ2-7, with TRBD1 identical over 9 bases. V shed 3 bases and J 6 bases; nucleotides not matched to a gene: 12. Germline assignment: CDR1 SEHNR and CDR2 FQNEAQ (reference sequence). CDR3 length: 16 residues. DNA of the CDR3: TGTGCCAGCAGCTTCCCGCTACAGGGGGCGGTTGGCGAGCAGTACTTC. It codes for CASSFPLQGAVGEQYF.

The chain has TRBV28 and TRBJ1-1, with D maybe TRBD1 (6 bases). V gave up 6 bases and J gave up 2 bases, with 7 bases separating them. The CDR3 loop spans 12 amino acids. Germline CDR1 is MDHEN and CDR2 is SYDVKM. This chain's CDR3 is CASRQGNTEAFF. The CDR3 DNA sequence: TGTGCCAGCAGACAGGGAAACACTGAAGCTTTCTTT.

The chain couples TRBV7-7 to TRBJ2-3; 8 bases are a match to TRBD2. CDR3 length: 13 residues. The V segment lost 8 bases and the J segment 7 bases; nucleotides outside the gene matches: 8. CDR1 and CDR2 from the germline V gene are SSHAT and FNYEAQ (reference sequence). The CDR3 region is CASSRTSIHTQYF. For the CDR3, the DNA is TGTGCCAGCTCGAGGACTAGCATACATACGCAGTATTTT.

The rearrangement uses TRBV6-6 and TRBJ1-5; D possibly corresponds to TRBD1 (5 bases). CDR3 length equals 16 residues. Germline V lookup: CDR1 MNHNY, CDR2 SVGAGI (reference sequence). V lost 2 bases and J 4 bases, leaving 15 bases between the germline ends. The CDR3 is CASSYRRDPFNQPQHF. CDR3 nucleotide sequence: TGTGCCAGCAGTTACCGGAGGGACCCTTTTAATCAGCCCCAGCATTTT.

The chain joins TRBV5-1 to TRBJ2-7, with unresolved D. The CDR3 extends over 14 amino acids. The germline gives CDR1 SGHRS, CDR2 YFSETQ. The V gene lost 0 bases and the J gene lost 6 bases, with 13 bases spanning the gap. The CDR3 spells CASSLAETLGEQYF. The CDR3 DNA reads TGCGCCAGCAGCTTGGCCGAGACCCTCGGCGAGCAGTACTTC.

The CDR3 DNA sequence: TGCGCCAGCAGCTTCAACAGGGACGCTGAAGCTTTCTTT. It codes for CASSFNRDAEAFF. V is TRBV5-1 and J is TRBJ1-1; maybe TRBD1 (6 bases). Germline assignment: CDR1 SGHRS and CDR2 YFSETQ. The CDR3 runs to 13 residues. V lost 2 bases, J lost 6 bases, and 11 bases lay in between.